This T cell receptor (beta chain) was recovered during a study of cytomegalovirus exposure and HLA in healthy donors. The CDR3 consists of 20 residues. The germline gives CDR1 SGHTS, CDR2 YDEGEE. Trimming left V 4 bases short and J 0 bases short, with 26 bases between. PCR used 60 Vbeta primers and 13 Jbeta primers. TCRdb's table, derived via immunoSEQ multiplex PCR, lists solely in-frame clones and lacks some. The sample comprises 150,000 to 200,000 clones, 80% of which are singletons, and around 1.4% rests with the top ten. This chain links TRBV5-8 with TRBJ1-5; D unclear. The sequenced sample was PBMCs. This clonotype originated in a girl aged 10 to 17 in good health and CMV-seropositive. The CDR3 DNA reads TGTGCCAGCAGCATGAGTTGGAGTCCCGGGATCGGCTATAGCAATCAGCCCCAGCATTTT. Translated: CASSMSWSPGIGYSNQPQHF.